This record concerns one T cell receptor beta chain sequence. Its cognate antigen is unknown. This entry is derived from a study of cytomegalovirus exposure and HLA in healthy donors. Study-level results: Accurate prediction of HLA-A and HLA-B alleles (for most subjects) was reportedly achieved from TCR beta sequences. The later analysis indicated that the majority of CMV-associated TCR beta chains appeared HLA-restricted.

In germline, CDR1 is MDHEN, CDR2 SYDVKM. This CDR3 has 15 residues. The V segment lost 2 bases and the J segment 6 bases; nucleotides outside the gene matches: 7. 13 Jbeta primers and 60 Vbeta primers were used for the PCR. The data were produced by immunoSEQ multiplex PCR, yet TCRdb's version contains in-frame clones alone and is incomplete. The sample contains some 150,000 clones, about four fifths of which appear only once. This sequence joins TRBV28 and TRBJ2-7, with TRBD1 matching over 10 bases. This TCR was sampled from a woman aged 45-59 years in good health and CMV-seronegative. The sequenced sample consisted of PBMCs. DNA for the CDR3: TGTGCCAGCAGTTTAATCGACAGGGGGCTAGGCGAGCAGTACTTC. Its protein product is CASSLIDRGLGEQYF.